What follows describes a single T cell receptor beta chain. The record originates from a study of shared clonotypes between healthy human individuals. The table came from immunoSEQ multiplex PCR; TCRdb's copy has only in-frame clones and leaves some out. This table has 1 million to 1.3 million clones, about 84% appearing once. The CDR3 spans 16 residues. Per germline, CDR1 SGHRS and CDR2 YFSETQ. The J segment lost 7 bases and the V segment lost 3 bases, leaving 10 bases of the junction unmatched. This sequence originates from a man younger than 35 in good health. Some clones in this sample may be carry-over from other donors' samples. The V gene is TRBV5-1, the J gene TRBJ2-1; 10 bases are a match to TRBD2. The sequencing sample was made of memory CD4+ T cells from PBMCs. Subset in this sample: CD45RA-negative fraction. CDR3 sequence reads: CASSSPSGSNWNEQFF. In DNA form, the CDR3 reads TGCGCCAGCAGCTCCCCTAGCGGGAGCAACTGGAATGAGCAGTTCTTC.